Listed here are 18 T cell receptor beta chains from one sample, sequenced in a study of CXCR3-negative and CXCR3-positive naive CD8 T cells. The study made its TRB cDNA libraries by 5' RACE, adding UMI labels. TCRdb reanalyzed the 5' RACE reads and collapses them to one entry per CDR3 protein, without DNA. Its table records around 90,000 distinct CDR3 sequences. The sequenced material came from naive CXCR3- CD8+ T cells from blood. Documented subset: CD45RO-CCR7+CD27+CD95- naive CD8+ T cells lacking CXCR3 (TNR3-). Receptors were obtained from a human donor in good health. Some clones in this sample may be carry-over from other donors' samples.

The chain couples TRBV3-1 to TRBJ2-1; TCRdb outputs TRBD2, but without DNA this stays unchecked. This CDR3 has 20 residues. Germline loops: CDR1 LGHDT, CDR2 YNNKEL (reference sequence). The CDR3 is CASSQDFSPSTSGEYNEQFF.

This sequence joins TRBV15 and TRBJ2-7. The germline V gene has CDR1 LNHNV and CDR2 YYDKDF (reference sequence). This CDR3 region has 14 residues. This CDR3 reads CATSRDKFTYEQYF.

The chain joins TRBV12-3 or TRBV12-4 to TRBJ2-2; TCRdb gives TRBD1 as the D gene, but with no DNA this cannot be confirmed. This CDR3 has 17 amino acids. CDR3 sequence reads: CASSRSGQGINTGELFF.

The V call is TRBV11-2, the J call TRBJ1-1; TCRdb gives TRBD1 as the D gene, but with no DNA this cannot be confirmed. Looked up from germline, CDR1 is SGHAT and CDR2 is FQNNGV. The CDR3 loop spans 12 amino acids. CDR3 loop: CASSLDPGRAFF.

The chain links TRBV4-2 to TRBJ2-5; TCRdb designates TRBD2, a call that cannot be tested without DNA. The CDR3 sequence is 17 residues long. Per the germline V gene, CDR1 is LGHNA and CDR2 is YNFKEQ. The CDR3 reads CASSHVLAGKSQETQYF.

The chain is built from TRBV6-6 and TRBJ1-2. CDR1 and CDR2 from the germline V gene are MNHNY and SVGAGI (reference sequence). This CDR3 comprises 14 residues. The CDR3 sequence: CASSSTVEVNGYTF.

The rearrangement uses TRBV29-1 and TRBJ2-2. Germline loops: CDR1 SQVTM, CDR2 ANQGSEA. CDR3 length: 12 residues. The CDR3: CSVDHNTGELFF.

J is TRBJ1-1 and V is TRBV4-2; with no DNA, the TCRdb D assignment of TRBD1 cannot be verified. The CDR3 totals 14 residues. Per germline, CDR1 LGHNA and CDR2 YNFKEQ. The CDR3 reads CASSHLSGAGEAFF.

This chain links TRBV5-1 with TRBJ2-7; TCRdb indicates TRBD2, and absent DNA this call remains unverified. Germline V CDR1 and CDR2: SGHRS, YFSETQ. The CDR3 spans 15 residues. The CDR3 sequence is CASSLEASGNYEQYF.

The chain carries TRBV12-3 or TRBV12-4 and TRBJ2-1; TCRdb reports TRBD2, a call that lacks DNA to check it against. CDR3 length: 14 residues. The CDR3 region is CASSYGLVVDEQFF.

The J gene is TRBJ1-2, the V gene TRBV11-2; with no DNA, the TCRdb D assignment of TRBD1 cannot be verified. CDR1 is SGHAT and CDR2 is FQNNGV in the germline V gene. This CDR3 contains 12 residues. The CDR3: CASTNAGDGYTF.

The rearrangement links TRBV29-1 to TRBJ2-3; the TCRdb D gene call, TRBD1, has no DNA to confirm it. The CDR3 extends over 13 amino acids. Germline V lookup: CDR1 SQVTM, CDR2 ANQGSEA. The CDR3 here is CSVDWGGADTQYF.

This rearrangement joins TRBV20-1 to TRBJ1-1. CDR1 and CDR2 (germline): DFQATT, SNEGSKA (reference sequence). The CDR3 has 13 amino acids. CDR3 amino acids: CSAPLRENTEAFF.

The chain combines TRBV29-1 with TRBJ2-2; TCRdb gives TRBD1 as the D gene, but with no DNA this cannot be confirmed. This CDR3 region has 18 residues. Germline V gene sequence: CDR1 SQVTM, CDR2 ANQGSEA. The CDR3 here is CSVGGQGTPMPHTGELFF.

The chain uses TRBV20-1 and TRBJ1-2. The CDR3 has 16 residues. Looked up from germline, CDR1 is DFQATT and CDR2 is SNEGSKA (reference sequence). The CDR3 here is CSARDKPELLNYGYTF.

This sequence joins TRBV7-6 and TRBJ2-5; the TCRdb call, TRBD1, lacks DNA for checking. CDR1 is SGHVS, CDR2 FNYEAQ, per germline. This CDR3 is 13 amino acids long. CDR3 protein: CASSAGPLMAQYF. Full variable domain (rest looked up from reference TRBV7-6 and TRBJ2-5): GAGVSQSPRYKVTKRGQDVALRCDPISGHVSLYWYRQALGQGPEFLTYFNYEAQQDKSGLPNDRFSAERPEGSISTLTIQRTEQRDSAMYRCASSAGPLMAQYFGPGTRLLVL.

The chain employs TRBV6-6 and TRBJ1-1; TCRdb's D call of TRBD1 is untestable without DNA. Germline values: CDR1 MNHNY, CDR2 SVGAGI (reference sequence). The CDR3 has 15 amino acids. The CDR3 loop reads CASSIGPPRDTEAFF.

CDR3 protein: CASSSIGEGRQADNEQFF. This sequence joins TRBV12-3 or TRBV12-4 and TRBJ2-1; TCRdb's assignment of TRBD2 cannot be checked, as there is no DNA. The CDR3 contains 18 residues.